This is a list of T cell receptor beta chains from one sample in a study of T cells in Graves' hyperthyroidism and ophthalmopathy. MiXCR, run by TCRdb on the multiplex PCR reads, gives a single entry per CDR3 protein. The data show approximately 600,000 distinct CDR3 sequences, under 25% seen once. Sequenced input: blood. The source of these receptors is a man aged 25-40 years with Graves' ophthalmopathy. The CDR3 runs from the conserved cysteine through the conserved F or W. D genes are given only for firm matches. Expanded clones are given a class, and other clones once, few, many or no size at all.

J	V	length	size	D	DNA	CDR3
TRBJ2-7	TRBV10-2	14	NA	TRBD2	TGCGCCAGCAGTGAGCCGGGACTAGCCTACGAGCAGTACTTC	CASSEPGLAYEQYF
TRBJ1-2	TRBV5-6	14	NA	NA	TGTGCCAGCAGCTTGGGGTCGGCCGGGAATGGCTACACCTTC	CASSLGSAGNGYTF
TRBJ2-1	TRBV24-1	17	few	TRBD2	TGTGCCACCAGTGAGAGTCGCGGGAGGGCTGTATCCAATGAGCAGTTCTTC	CATSESRGRAVSNEQFF
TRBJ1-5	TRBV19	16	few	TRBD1	TGTGCCAGTAGTCTCGACAGGGTACAAAGGGGTCAGCCCCAGCATTTT	CASSLDRVQRGQPQHF
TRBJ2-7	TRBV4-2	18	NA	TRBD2	TGTGCCAGCAGCCAAGATCCTTTGCTAGCGGGAGGCTCCTACGAGCAGTACTTC	CASSQDPLLAGGSYEQYF
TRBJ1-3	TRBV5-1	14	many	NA	TGCGCCAGTTCACCGGGGGCTACTGGAAACACCATATATTTT	CASSPGATGNTIYF
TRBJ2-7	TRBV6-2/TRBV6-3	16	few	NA	TGTGCCAGCAGTTACACCGACACATCCCTCCCATACGAGCAGTACTTC	CASSYTDTSLPYEQYF
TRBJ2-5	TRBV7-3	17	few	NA	TGTGCCAGCAGCTTAAATGGGGGGACAGAGGTCCCAGAGACCCAGTACTTC	CASSLNGGTEVPETQYF
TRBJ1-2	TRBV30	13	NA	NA	TGTGCCTGGAGAGAACAGACCTTCTATGGCTACACCTTC	CAWREQTFYGYTF
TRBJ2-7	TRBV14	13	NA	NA	TGTGCCAGCAGCCAAGACGTCGGGGACGAGCAGTACTTC	CASSQDVGDEQYF
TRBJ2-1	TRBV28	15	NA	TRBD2	TGTGCCAGCAAAACTAGCGGGAGGTCCTACAATGAGCAGTTCTTC	CASKTSGRSYNEQFF
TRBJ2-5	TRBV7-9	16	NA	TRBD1	TGTGCCAGCAGCTTAGACGTTCAGGGGGAGAGGGAGACCCAGTACTTC	CASSLDVQGERETQYF
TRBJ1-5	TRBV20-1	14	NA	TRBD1	TGCAGTGCTAGCGGACAGGGCCCGAATCAGCCCCAGCATTTT	CSASGQGPNQPQHF
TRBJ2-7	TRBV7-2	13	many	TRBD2	TGTGCCAGCAGCTTACTGACTAGCCTCGAGCAGTACTTC	CASSLLTSLEQYF
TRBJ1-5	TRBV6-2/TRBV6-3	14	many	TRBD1	TGTGCCAGCACCAAGGGGACAGGGGGACAGCCCCAGCATTTT	CASTKGTGGQPQHF
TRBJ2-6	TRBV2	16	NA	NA	TGTGCCAGCAGTGAGACCGTTCTCTCTGGGGCCAACGTCCTGACTTTC	CASSETVLSGANVLTF
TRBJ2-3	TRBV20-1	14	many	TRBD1	TGCAGTGCTACTATGACAGGGTACACAGATACGCAGTATTTT	CSATMTGYTDTQYF
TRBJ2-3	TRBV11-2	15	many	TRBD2	TGTGCCAGCAGCTTAGGGGCGGGAGGGCACCATACGCAGTATTTT	CASSLGAGGHHTQYF
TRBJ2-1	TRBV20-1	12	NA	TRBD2	TGCAGTGCTAGAGAACCCAGCGGGAGACAGTTCTTC	CSAREPSGRQFF
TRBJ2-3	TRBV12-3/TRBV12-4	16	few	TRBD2	TGTGCCAGCAGCTCCTGGGGGGAGGGAAGCACAGATACGCAGTATTTT	CASSSWGEGSTDTQYF
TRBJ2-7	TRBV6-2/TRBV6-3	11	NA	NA	TGTGCCACTTCCCTTGATTACGAGCAGTACTTC	CATSLDYEQYF
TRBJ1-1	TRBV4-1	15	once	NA	TGCGCCAGCAGCCAAGGAGGGCAGGGGAACACTGAAGCTTTCTTT	CASSQGGQGNTEAFF
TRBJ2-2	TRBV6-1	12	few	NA	TGTGCCAGCGCATCGATGGGCGGGGAGCTGTTTTTT	CASASMGGELFF
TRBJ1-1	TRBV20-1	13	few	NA	TGCAGTGCTAGGCAGGGATTTGGCACTGAAGCTTTCTTT	CSARQGFGTEAFF
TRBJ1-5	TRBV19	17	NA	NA	TGTGCCAGTAACCCTGGGGGGGGCGGGGGACGCAATCAGCCCCAGCATTTT	CASNPGGGGGRNQPQHF
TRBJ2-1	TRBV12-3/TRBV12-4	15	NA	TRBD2	TGTGCCAGCAGACCTGGACTAGCGGGAGACGGTGAGCAGTTCTTC	CASRPGLAGDGEQFF
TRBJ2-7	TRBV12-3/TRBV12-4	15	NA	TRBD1	TGTGCCAGCAGCCCCGGCGGGACAGGCCCCTACGAGCAGTACTTC	CASSPGGTGPYEQYF
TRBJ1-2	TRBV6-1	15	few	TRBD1	TGTGCCAGCAGTGGAATACCGGGACAGGGGTACGGCTACACCTTC	CASSGIPGQGYGYTF
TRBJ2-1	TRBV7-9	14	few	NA	TGTGCCAGCAGCTTATCCCCGCCCTACAATGAGCAGTTCTTC	CASSLSPPYNEQFF
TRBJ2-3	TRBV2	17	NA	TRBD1	TGTGCCAGCAGTGAAGCGGGGACAGGGGGTTTCACAGATACGCAGTATTTT	CASSEAGTGGFTDTQYF
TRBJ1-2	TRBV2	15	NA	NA	TGTGCCAGCAGTGAGGAGGTTATAGGGTGGGATGGCTACACCTTC	CASSEEVIGWDGYTF
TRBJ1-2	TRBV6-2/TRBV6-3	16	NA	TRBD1	TGTGCCAGCAGCTCAAACGTCGGCCAGGGGGCATGGGGCTACACCTTC	CASSSNVGQGAWGYTF
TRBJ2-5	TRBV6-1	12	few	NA	TGTGCCAGCAGTGGGGTAGAAGAGACCCAGTACTTC	CASSGVEETQYF
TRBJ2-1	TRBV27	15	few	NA	TGTGCCAGCAGTTTATACTCCAGAGACTACAATGAGCAGTTCTTC	CASSLYSRDYNEQFF
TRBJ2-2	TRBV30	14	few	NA	TGTGCCTGGACAGGGGTCCTGAACACCGGGGAGCTGTTTTTT	CAWTGVLNTGELFF
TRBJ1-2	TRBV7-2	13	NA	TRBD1	TGTGCCAGCAGCTGGGGACAGATCTATGGCTACACCTTC	CASSWGQIYGYTF
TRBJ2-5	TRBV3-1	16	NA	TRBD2	TGTGCCAGCAGCCTTGGGGTAGCGGGGCTTCGGGAGACCCAGTACTTC	CASSLGVAGLRETQYF
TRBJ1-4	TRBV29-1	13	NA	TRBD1	TGCAGCGTCTCCGGGACAGGCCCTGAAAAACTGTTTTTT	CSVSGTGPEKLFF
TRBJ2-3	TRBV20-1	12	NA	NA	TGCAGTGCTAGTAAGATGACAGATACGCAGTATTTT	CSASKMTDTQYF
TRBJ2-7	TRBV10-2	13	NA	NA	TGCGCCGCCGCGGTGCAGGCAGCCTACGAGCAGTACTTC	CAAAVQAAYEQYF
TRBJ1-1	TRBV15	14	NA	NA	TGTGCCACCAGCAGAGATTTGCGGGGAGCTGAAGCTTTCTTT	CATSRDLRGAEAFF
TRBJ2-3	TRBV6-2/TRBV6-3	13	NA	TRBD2	TGTGCCAGCGGGGAGCGGGAGTTAGATACGCAGTATTTT	CASGERELDTQYF
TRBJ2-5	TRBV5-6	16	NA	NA	TGTGCCAGCAGCCTCCTGAACCCAGTACCCAAAGAGACCCAGTACTTC	CASSLLNPVPKETQYF
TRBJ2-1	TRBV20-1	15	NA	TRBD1	TGCAGTGCCCCATTGGGGACAGGGACCTACAATGAGCAGTTCTTC	CSAPLGTGTYNEQFF
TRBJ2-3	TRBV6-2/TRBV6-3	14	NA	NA	TGTGCCAGCAGTTACTCGAGGCTAGAAGATACGCAGTATTTT	CASSYSRLEDTQYF
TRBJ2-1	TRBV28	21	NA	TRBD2	TGTGCCAGTAGTATTTTTCTTGGGACTAGCGGGACGGGAGAATTTTGGAATGAGCAGTTCTTC	CASSIFLGTSGTGEFWNEQFF